These 31 T cell receptor beta chains came from one sample sequenced in a study of cytomegalovirus exposure and HLA in healthy donors. The PCR used 60 Vbeta and 13 Jbeta primers. Only in-frame clones appear in the TCRdb table, and some are missing; sequencing was by immunoSEQ multiplex PCR. The table includes about 180,000 clones, roughly 77% detected once. The sequenced sample was PBMCs. The receptors come from a woman in her thirties in good health and CMV-seronegative.

V and J are TRBV4-2 and TRBJ2-3; 7 bases agree with TRBD2. Unmatched junction bases numbered 11, after V lost 0 bases and J lost 2 bases. The CDR3 extends over 18 amino acids. CDR1 and CDR2 (germline): LGHNA, YNFKEQ. The CDR3 here is CASSQEFRGRGFTDTQYF. The CDR3 DNA is TGTGCCAGCAGCCAAGAATTCCGTGGGCGGGGGTTCACAGATACGCAGTATTTT.

The rearrangement links TRBV2 to TRBJ2-5; 10 nucleotides match TRBD2. The V gene end was trimmed by 1 base and the J gene end by 7 bases; junction bases not matched to a gene: 12. Looked up from germline, CDR1 is SNHLY and CDR2 is FYNNEI. The CDR3 extends over 17 amino acids. The CDR3 region has the DNA TGTGCCAGCAGTGAAGGGCTAGCGGGGGACCCGATCGGGACCCAGTACTTC. This translates into CASSEGLAGDPIGTQYF.

Only a few counts were recorded for this clone. The genes are TRBV2 and TRBJ2-5, with a weak D call TRBD1 (5 bases). V lost 6 bases to trimming and J lost 4 bases, with 12 bases between them. Per the germline V gene, CDR1 is SNHLY and CDR2 is FYNNEI. CDR3 size: 13 residues. The CDR3 DNA follows: TGTGCCAGCAGGGGGCTTCAGGGAGAGACCCAGTACTTC. Encoded protein: CASRGLQGETQYF.

V is TRBV5-6 and J is TRBJ2-7, with 7 positions matching TRBD1. The CDR3 has 13 amino acids. The V gene end was trimmed by 5 bases and the J gene end by 5 bases; junction bases not matched to a gene: 7. Germline CDR1 SGHDT, CDR2 YYEEEE. The CDR3 DNA reads as TGTGCCAGCAGATTTACAGGGGTCCACGAGCAGTACTTC. Translated, it gives CASRFTGVHEQYF.

The rearrangement links TRBV2 to TRBJ1-1, with TRBD1 identical over 8 bases. The CDR3 loop spans 16 amino acids. The germline gives CDR1 SNHLY, CDR2 FYNNEI. Unmatched junction bases numbered 7, after V lost 2 bases and J lost 2 bases. The CDR3 protein is CASSEWYRGRNTEAFF. Written as DNA, the CDR3 is TGTGCCAGCAGTGAATGGTACAGGGGGAGAAACACTGAAGCTTTCTTT.

This chain joins TRBV2 and TRBJ2-1; the match to TRBD1 covers 9 bases. The CDR3 totals 15 residues. Per the germline V gene, CDR1 is SNHLY and CDR2 is FYNNEI. J gave up 9 bases and V 7 bases, and 13 bases lay outside the gene matches. CDR3 region: CASTLVGQGLGEQFF. The CDR3 nucleotides read TGTGCCAGCACCTTGGTTGGACAGGGGTTGGGTGAGCAGTTCTTC.

This clone has just one count. The rearrangement uses TRBV19 and TRBJ2-7; no definite D call. The CDR3 contains 11 residues. V was pared by 10 bases and J by 5 bases, with 12 bases between. CDR1 LNHDA and CDR2 SQIVND come from the germline V gene (reference sequence). This chain's CDR3 is CATPGENEQYF. The CDR3 DNA sequence: TGTGCCACCCCAGGCGAAAACGAGCAGTACTTC. The full variable domain, in which reference TRBV19 and TRBJ2-7 provide the parts outside the CDR3, is DGGITQSPKYLFRKEGQNVTLSCEQNLNHDAMYWYRQDPGQGLRLIYYSQIVNDFQKGDIAEGYSVSREKKESFPLTVTSAQKNPTAFYLCATPGENEQYFGPGTRLTVT.

CDR3: CASSLAVSSGGTEQFF. For the CDR3, the DNA is TGTGCCAGCAGCTTAGCTGTGTCTAGCGGGGGCACTGAGCAGTTCTTC. This chain links TRBV11-3 with TRBJ2-1; TRBD2 matches at 10 bases. The ends lost 1 base at V and 9 bases at J; junction bases unmatched: 9. CDR1 and CDR2 (germline): SGHNT, YENEEA. The CDR3 is made up of 16 amino acids.

Written as DNA, the CDR3 is TGCGCCAGCAGTGACAGCGGGGGATTGGGTGTGGATACGCAGTATTTT. It is translated as CASSDSGGLGVDTQYF. The chain carries TRBV10-1 and TRBJ2-3; the match to TRBD2 covers 8 bases. The CDR3 covers 16 residues. From germline, CDR1 is WNHNN and CDR2 SYGVQD (reference sequence). V lost 3 bases, J lost 6 bases, and 11 bases stayed unmatched.

The chain carries TRBV5-1 and TRBJ1-1, with D unclear. This CDR3 contains 13 residues. Deletions cut 5 bases from V and 3 bases from J, with 11 bases between. Germline V gene sequence: CDR1 SGHRS, CDR2 YFSETQ. DNA of the CDR3: TGCGCCAGCAGAATCGGGGTAGACACTGAAGCTTTCTTT. Its translation is CASRIGVDTEAFF.

This chain links TRBV18 with TRBJ2-5; maybe TRBD1 (6 bases). CDR1 KGHSH and CDR2 LQKENI come from the germline V gene. CDR3 length equals 14 residues. The V gene lost 3 bases and the J gene lost 2 bases, with 10 bases spanning the gap. The CDR3: CASSPVGQQETQYF. The DNA for the CDR3 is TGTGCCAGCTCACCCGTAGGACAGCAAGAGACCCAGTACTTC.

This clone has only one observation. The chain links TRBV18 to TRBJ2-6; possibly TRBD2 for D (7 bases). V dropped 6 bases and J dropped 2 bases, with 20 bases sitting between them. Germline CDR1 reads KGHSH; CDR2 reads LQKENI. The CDR3 consists of 18 residues. The CDR3 DNA reads as TGTGCCAGCTCTCTAAAGGGGGGGCCAGGCGCTGGGGCCAACGTCCTGACTTTC. This sequence encodes CASSLKGGPGAGANVLTF.

The chain uses TRBV27 and TRBJ2-7; D remains unclear. Trimming took off 1 base at V and 7 bases at J, with 17 bases between the two ends. In germline, CDR1 is MNHEY, CDR2 SMNVEV (reference sequence). The CDR3 length is 15 residues. The CDR3 reads CASSLFSPGFGEQYF. CDR3 nucleotide sequence: TGTGCCAGCAGTTTATTTTCCCCTGGTTTCGGTGAGCAGTACTTC.

The rearrangement links TRBV30 to TRBJ1-2, with 8 bases lining up with TRBD1. In germline, CDR1 is GTSNPN, CDR2 SVGIG (reference sequence). The CDR3 runs to 19 residues. The J segment lost 0 bases and the V segment lost 0 bases, leaving 15 bases of the junction unmatched. CDR3 region: CAWSVYGAWGDRTNYGYTF. For the CDR3, the DNA is TGTGCCTGGAGTGTATACGGTGCTTGGGGGGACAGGACTAACTATGGCTACACCTTC.

V and J are TRBV9 and TRBJ2-7; D is perhaps TRBD2 (6 bases). V was clipped by 2 bases and J by 4 bases, with 10 bases between them. The CDR3 contains 13 residues. From germline, CDR1 is SGDLS and CDR2 YYNGEE. CDR3 loop: CASSVGGLYEQYF. DNA of the CDR3: TGTGCCAGCAGCGTGGGGGGTTTATACGAGCAGTACTTC.

This sequence joins TRBV10-2 and TRBJ2-3; D is perhaps TRBD1 (7 bases). This CDR3 has 12 amino acids. Germline CDR1 WSHSY, CDR2 SAAADI. The germline V and J ends were trimmed by 10 bases and 8 bases, with 16 bases remaining between them. The CDR3: CATRQGGGTQYF. CDR3 coding DNA: TGCGCCACCCGACAGGGAGGAGGTACGCAGTATTTT.

The chain joins TRBV30 to TRBJ2-2; no definite D call. CDR1 and CDR2 from the germline V gene are GTSNPN and SVGIG (reference sequence). Trimming pared 0 bases from V and 2 bases from J, leaving 16 bases between. This CDR3 region has 17 residues. CDR3 loop: CAWSVRPVRYNTGELFF. CDR3 DNA sequence: TGTGCCTGGAGTGTTCGTCCGGTTCGATACAACACCGGGGAGCTGTTTTTT.

The chain has TRBV10-3 and TRBJ1-2, with 11 bases aligning to TRBD1. Germline values: CDR1 ENHRY, CDR2 SYGVKD. This CDR3 is built from 18 residues. The ends lost 0 bases at V and 0 bases at J; junction bases unmatched: 6. CDR3 DNA sequence: TGTGCCATCAGTGAGTCGGGGGACAGGGGGTTAGCTAACTATGGCTACACCTTC. Translation gives CAISESGDRGLANYGYTF.

V is TRBV5-6 and J is TRBJ1-2; D perhaps matches TRBD1 (5 bases). Per the germline V gene, CDR1 is SGHDT and CDR2 is YYEEEE. Trimming shortened V by 5 bases and J by 3 bases, and 17 bases separated the two germline ends. The CDR3 is made up of 15 amino acids. The CDR3 spells CASSQRQPVDYGYTF. The CDR3 DNA is TGTGCCAGCAGTCAAAGACAGCCAGTAGACTATGGCTACACCTTC.

The rearrangement joins TRBV11-3 to TRBJ2-2; D perhaps matches TRBD1 (7 bases). V lost 4 bases to trimming and J lost 4 bases, with 19 bases between them. The CDR3 has 17 amino acids. Per germline, CDR1 SGHNT and CDR2 YENEEA. The CDR3 sequence is CASSSYGQEGGTGELFF. The CDR3 coding sequence is TGTGCCAGCAGCTCTTACGGACAGGAGGGGGGCACCGGGGAGCTGTTTTTT.

The CDR3 sequence: CASSQGQGGNTIYF. The CDR3, as DNA: TGTGCCAGCAGCCAAGGTCAGGGTGGAAACACCATATATTTT. V and J are TRBV11-2 and TRBJ1-3; maybe TRBD1 (5 bases). This CDR3 has 14 residues. In germline, CDR1 is SGHAT, CDR2 FQNNGV. V lost 5 bases and J lost 3, with 11 bases in between.

V usage is TRBV29-1 and J usage is TRBJ2-1, with 13 bases identical to TRBD2. Trimming took 0 bases from V and 6 from J; bases not matched to a gene: 14. Germline CDR1 SQVTM, CDR2 ANQGSEA. The CDR3 is 19 amino acids. CDR3 bases: TGCAGCGTTGAAGAAGGACTAGCGGGGGTTCGGGGGCTGGGCAATGAGCAGTTCTTC. This codes for CSVEEGLAGVRGLGNEQFF.

Here the CDR3 DNA reads TGTGCCAGTAGTATTCTGGTGGGCAGGGGGATGGATGAGCAGTTCTTC. Its translation is CASSILVGRGMDEQFF. The chain is built from TRBV19 and TRBJ2-1; 7 positions agree with TRBD1. The trim removed 3 bases at V and 8 bases at J, leaving 13 bases unmatched. Germline loops: CDR1 LNHDA, CDR2 SQIVND (reference sequence). This CDR3 region has 16 residues.

The V and J genes are TRBV10-1 and TRBJ1-5; D is undetermined. The CDR3 loop spans 13 amino acids. Germline loops: CDR1 WNHNN, CDR2 SYGVQD (reference sequence). V was cut by 2 bases and J by 7 bases, with 9 bases left in between. CDR3 region: CASSEVSGQPQHF. The CDR3 DNA is TGCGCCAGCAGTGAGGTTTCGGGGCAGCCCCAGCATTTT.

The V gene is TRBV7-2, the J gene TRBJ2-1, with TRBD2 identical over 11 bases. V gave up 5 bases and J gave up 7 bases; unmatched junction bases: 7. The germline gives CDR1 SGHTA, CDR2 FQGNSA. This CDR3 contains 15 residues. DNA for the CDR3: TGTGCCAGCAGCCCCCGGCCTAGCGGGGGGAATGAGCAGTTCTTC. Residues: CASSPRPSGGNEQFF.

Details on this clone: Germline and junction disagree at one end, which may indicate a read error. V usage is TRBV2 and J usage is TRBJ1-1; D not resolved. CDR3 length equals 11 residues. The germline V gene has CDR1 SNHLY and CDR2 FYNNEI. The CDR3 coding sequence is TGTGCCAGCAGGTTGAACACAGAAGCTTTCTTT. Its protein product is CASRLNTEAFF.

The V and J genes are TRBV7-9 and TRBJ1-2, with 9 positions matching TRBD1. With 0 bases clipped from V and 8 bases from J, the junction kept 13 bases outside the gene matches. The germline V gene has CDR1 SEHNR and CDR2 FQNEAQ (reference sequence). This CDR3 comprises 17 residues. The CDR3 reads CASSLAHPGQGGRGYTF. In DNA, the CDR3 is TGTGCCAGCAGCTTAGCGCATCCGGGACAGGGTGGACGGGGCTACACCTTC.

The chain links TRBV18 to TRBJ1-5; D ambiguous. The germline CDR1 and CDR2 sequences are KGHSH and LQKENI. The CDR3 runs 16 residues. Trimming shortened V by 3 bases and J by 5 bases, and 17 bases separated the two germline ends. CDR3 amino acids: CASSPYLSKDYQPQHF. CDR3 in DNA: TGTGCCAGCTCACCTTACCTGAGTAAGGACTATCAGCCCCAGCATTTT.

The rearrangement links TRBV5-4 to TRBJ1-2; D is unclear. The CDR3 runs to 14 residues. CDR1 and CDR2 (germline): SGHNT, YYREEE (reference sequence). Trimming left V 4 bases short and J 3 bases short, with 13 bases between. This CDR3 reads CASSTDPGDYGYTF. The DNA of the CDR3 is TGTGCCAGCAGCACCGATCCGGGAGACTATGGCTACACCTTC.

The gene calls are TRBV6-5 and TRBJ1-4, with a possible D match to TRBD1 (6 bases). The CDR3 has 14 residues. Germline V gene data show CDR1 as MNHEY and CDR2 as SVGAGI. The V end was cut by 2 bases, the J end by 11 bases, with 15 bases between. CDR3 nucleotide sequence: TGTGCCAGCAGTTACCTTGGGGGCACCGAGAAACTGTTTTTT. This codes for CASSYLGGTEKLFF.

This clone appeared a few times. The chain carries TRBV14 and TRBJ1-4; D unresolved. Germline CDR1 is SGHDN and CDR2 is FVKESK. The CDR3 totals 17 residues. Trimming cost V 0 bases and J 7 bases, with 18 bases left between them. CDR3 nucleotides: TGTGCCAGCAGCCAAGATCGGTGGACGGCGGGAAGTGAAAAACTGTTTTTT. It specifies CASSQDRWTAGSEKLFF.